Presented here are 10 T cell receptor beta chains from one specimen sequenced in a study of T-cell reconstitution after alpha-beta-depleted transplantation in children (dated by TCRdb to the mid-2010s). Library prep was done by PCR. Sequenced using an Illumina HiSeq 2500. TCR libraries were prepared with molecular barcoding, using unique molecular identifiers to normalize TCRbeta repertoire quantification. The public reads were quality trimmed at Q25 with fastp and then assembled into clones with MiXCR by TCRdb, keeping productive beta chains. Identical CDR3 protein sequences are pooled into one entry, listed with their most common genes and DNA. Within this sample are some 460,000 distinct CDR3 sequences, with roughly 17% of them counted one time only. The ten largest clones take up just under 30% of the sample. Read against the paper, the sample's treatment or condition label means: allogeneic hematopoietic cell transplantation with graft depleted of TCRalphabeta T cells and CD19 B cells.

Sequencing was performed on PBMCs, mostly from graft donor cells, taken 360 days after TCRalphabeta/CD19-depleted stem cell transplant. The receptors originated from a boy under three years old who had a stem cell transplant for Wiskott-Aldrich syndrome, so the T cells may come from the graft donor.

On this clonotype itself: A much larger clone differs by one base, so this may be a read error. The chain combines TRBV6-2 or TRBV6-3 with TRBJ2-7; 11 nucleotides match TRBD1. CDR3 size: 14 residues. Germline V gene data show CDR1 as MNHEY and CDR2 as SVGEGT. The ends lost 6 bases at V and 6 bases at J; junction bases unmatched: 7. CDR3 sequence reads: CASRNLGQGAEQYF. CDR3 coding DNA: TGTGCCAGCAGGAATCTTGGACAGGGGGCCGAGCAGTACTTC.

Ten or more counts support this clonotype. The chain joins TRBV5-1 to TRBJ2-1; D is tentatively TRBD1 or TRBD2 (6 bases each). This CDR3 spans 19 amino acids. The germline V gene encodes CDR1 SGHRS and CDR2 YFSETQ. Trimming took off 4 bases at V and 4 bases at J, with 27 bases between the two ends. CDR3 DNA: TGCGCCAGCAGCCCCCGGGGGCAGGGTAGCGGAGAAGGATACAATGAGCAGTTCTTC. Residues: CASSPRGQGSGEGYNEQFF. The whole variable domain, remainder taken from reference TRBV5-1 and TRBJ2-1, is KAGVTQTPRYLIKTRGQQVTLSCSPISGHRSVSWYQQTPGQGLQFLFEYFSETQRNKGNFPGRFSGRQFSNSRSEMNVSTLELGDSALYLCASSPRGQGSGEGYNEQFFGPGTRLTVL.

The chain has TRBV4-1 and TRBJ1-6; D call uncertain. Trimming left V 1 base short and J 9 bases short, with 10 bases between. Germline CDR1 MGHRA, CDR2 YSYEKL. The CDR3 covers 14 residues. CDR3 residues: CASSQVLNISPLHF. In DNA form, the CDR3 reads TGCGCCAGCAGCCAAGTTCTCAATATTTCACCCCTCCACTTT.

This clonotype was counted a few times. V is TRBV12-3 or TRBV12-4 and J is TRBJ2-5; D perhaps matches TRBD1 (6 bases). V was trimmed by 4 bases and J by 5 bases, leaving 17 bases between them. The CDR3 is made up of 15 amino acids. The CDR3 nucleotides read TGTGCCAGCAGTTCCCTGGGGGCGCCGGGGGAGACCCAGTACTTC. This encodes CASSSLGAPGETQYF.

The rearrangement joins TRBV4-1 to TRBJ2-7, with 8 bases matching TRBD2. The V gene end was trimmed by 0 bases and the J gene end by 4 bases; junction bases not matched to a gene: 8. Germline V gene data show CDR1 as MGHRA and CDR2 as YSYEKL. CDR3 size: 16 residues. CDR3 coding DNA: TGCGCCAGCAGCCAAGAGAAGCGGGGGAAAGGGTACGAGCAGTACTTC. Translation: CASSQEKRGKGYEQYF.

This clonotype was counted a few times. The chain carries TRBV6-5 and TRBJ2-3; no clear D. V lost 0 bases, J lost 2 bases, and 15 bases lay in between. The CDR3 is made up of 17 amino acids. The germline V gene has CDR1 MNHEY and CDR2 SVGAGI. DNA for the CDR3: TGTGCCAGCAGTTACTCGAGTAAGGGCCGCTACACAGATACGCAGTATTTT. This gives the protein CASSYSSKGRYTDTQYF.

This chain joins TRBV6-2 or TRBV6-3 and TRBJ2-1; TRBD2 matches at 10 bases. Germline CDR1 MNHEY, CDR2 SVGEGT. The length of the CDR3 is 16 residues. J lost 5 bases, V lost 2 bases, and 6 bases had no gene match. Here the CDR3 reads CASSYRSGRADNEQFF. The CDR3 DNA reads as TGTGCCAGCAGTTACCGGAGCGGGAGGGCCGACAATGAGCAGTTCTTC.

This clonotype has at least ten counts. The chain combines TRBV5-1 with TRBJ2-7; D may correspond to TRBD1 or TRBD2 (5 bases each). In germline, CDR1 is SGHRS, CDR2 YFSETQ. The length of the CDR3 is 13 residues. Trimming took 4 bases from V and 2 from J, leaving 10 bases between them. CDR3 nucleotides: TGCGCCAGCAGCCGGGACGGCCCCTACGAGCAGTACTTC. It encodes CASSRDGPYEQYF.

This clonotype was detected only a few times. This CDR3 is CASSFTGGPYNSPLHF. CDR3 nucleotide sequence: TGCGCCAGCAGCTTTACAGGGGGCCCCTATAATTCACCCCTCCACTTT. This rearrangement joins TRBV5-1 to TRBJ1-6; TRBD1 matches 9 bases. V was clipped by 2 bases and J by 2 bases; unmatched bases: 2. The germline CDR1 and CDR2 sequences are SGHRS and YFSETQ. The CDR3 has 16 residues. Together with reference TRBV5-1 and TRBJ1-6, the CDR3 gives the full variable domain: KAGVTQTPRYLIKTRGQQVTLSCSPISGHRSVSWYQQTPGQGLQFLFEYFSETQRNKGNFPGRFSGRQFSNSRSEMNVSTLELGDSALYLCASSFTGGPYNSPLHFGNGTRLTVT.

This clonotype has more than one count but fewer than ten. The rearrangement joins TRBV5-1 to TRBJ2-1; 10 positions match TRBD2. J gave up 7 bases and V 3 bases, and 4 bases lay outside the gene matches. The germline CDR1 and CDR2 sequences are SGHRS and YFSETQ. The CDR3 is 14 residues long. The CDR3 DNA sequence: TGCGCCAGCAGCTCCCTGACTAGCGGGAATGAGCAGTTCTTC. Protein product: CASSSLTSGNEQFF.